Described below is a single TCR beta chain sequence and its context. Per the study methods: Amplification with reference gene primers provided the estimates of nucleated cell counts. The table came from immunoSEQ multiplex PCR; TCRdb's copy has only in-frame clones and leaves some out. V and J calls plus clone size are reproduced from that table; the DNA served to infer D and trimming. Here the sample spans 150,000 to 190,000 clones, 80% to 90% being singletons. This CDR3 has 15 residues. Germline CDR1 LGHDT, CDR2 YNNKEL (reference sequence). V lost 4 bases, J lost 6 bases, and 7 bases stayed unmatched. The study drew participants aged about 18 to 89 years from 24 US areas. The sample comes from a study of blood T cell repertoires in COVID-19. For the study at large: The analysed material was cDNA or gDNA that came from T cells, B-cell-depleted T cells, or PBMCs.

Sequenced: PBMCs or T cells enriched from blood (not recorded which). The TCR comes from a man aged 45 to 65 who had recovered from COVID-19. V is TRBV3-1 (or the pseudogene TRBV3-2) and J is TRBJ2-3; 10 nucleotides line up with TRBD2. The chain's CDR3 is CASSPTGLAHDTQYF. The CDR3 DNA is TGTGCCAGCAGCCCCACGGGACTAGCGCACGATACGCAGTATTTT.